These 21 T cell receptor beta chains originate from one sample sequenced in a study of blood T cells in healthy people across ages. A J-beta primer mix and a sample-barcoded 5' primer were used in a second PCR of about 7 to 12 cycles. TCRdb re-called the 5' RACE reads with MiXCR, one entry per CDR3 protein. The sample includes over a million distinct CDR3 sequences, almost 60% of them seen just once. Specimen: blood. The origin of the receptors is a man younger than 30 in good health.

This clonotype was seen a handful of times. The genes are TRBV15 and TRBJ1-3, with D unresolved. The CDR3 consists of 14 residues. Germline assignment: CDR1 LNHNV and CDR2 YYDKDF (reference sequence). The V end lost 0 bases, the J end lost 3 bases, and 6 bases lay between the germline ends. CDR3 loop: CATSRDRNGNTIYF. CDR3 DNA: TGTGCCACCAGCAGAGACAGAAATGGAAACACCATATATTTT.

The V gene is TRBV20-1, the J gene TRBJ2-1; unclear D gene. V was cut by 0 bases and J by 8 bases, with 14 bases left in between. The CDR3 runs 14 residues. Germline V gene lookup returns CDR1 DFQATT and CDR2 SNEGSKA (reference sequence). The CDR3 sequence is CSARDLEGLYEQFF. The CDR3 DNA reads TGCAGTGCTAGAGATCTTGAAGGGCTCTATGAGCAGTTCTTC.

The CDR3 coding sequence is TGTGCCAGCAGTACCGCGGGGGCAGGTCAGCCCCAGCATTTT. Encoded protein: CASSTAGAGQPQHF. The chain is built from TRBV6-2 or TRBV6-3 and TRBJ1-5; tentatively, D is TRBD1 (6 bases). CDR1 and CDR2 from the germline V gene are MNHEY and SVGEGT. The CDR3 runs to 14 residues. V gave up 5 bases and J gave up 6 bases, with 14 bases separating them.

The chain employs TRBV25-1 and TRBJ2-4, with D unclear. The J call is in doubt because the DNA end fits TRBJ2-7 better. Germline V gene data show CDR1 as MGHDK and CDR2 as SYGVNS. The CDR3 is 10 amino acids. This CDR3 reads CASSGFEQYF. CDR3 in DNA: TGTGCCAGCAGTGGTTTCGAGCAGTACTTC.

This chain links TRBV5-5 with TRBJ2-5, with D maybe TRBD1 (6 bases). The germline V and J ends were trimmed by 0 bases and 2 bases, with 14 bases remaining between them. Looked up from germline, CDR1 is SGHKS and CDR2 is YYEKEE (reference sequence). This CDR3 comprises 16 residues. The CDR3, as DNA: TGTGCCAGCAGCTTGGCGGGACAAAGTCGGCAAGAGACCCAGTACTTC. Residues: CASSLAGQSRQETQYF. Drawing the rest from reference TRBV5-5 and TRBJ2-5, the complete variable domain is DAGVTQSPTHLIKTRGQQVTLRCSPISGHKSVSWYQQVLGQGPQFIFQYYEKEERGRGNFPDRFSARQFPNYSSELNVNALLLGDSALYLCASSLAGQSRQETQYFGPGTRLLVL.

This chain links TRBV4-3 with TRBJ1-2, with D possibly TRBD1 on 6 matching bases. Germline loops: CDR1 LGHNA, CDR2 YSLEER. V gave up 1 base and J gave up 8 bases, with 17 bases separating them. There are 15 residues in the CDR3. The CDR3: CASSQGLRGGKGYTF. In DNA, the CDR3 is TGCGCCAGCAGCCAAGGACTCAGGGGCGGAAAGGGCTACACCTTC.

The J gene is TRBJ1-5, the V gene TRBV6-1, with D unclear. Germline V gene data show CDR1 as MNHNS and CDR2 as SASEGT. The CDR3 loop spans 13 amino acids. Trimming took 8 bases from V and 11 from J, leaving 19 bases between them. The DNA of the CDR3 is TGTGCCAGCGCTGATGAGTGGATCACTACCCAGCATTTT. Translated, it gives CASADEWITTQHF.

This clonotype was found a few times. The chain is built from TRBV20-1 and TRBJ1-5; D is unresolved. The V end was cut by 5 bases, the J end by 6 bases, with 11 bases between. This CDR3 comprises 12 residues. Germline V gene data show CDR1 as DFQATT and CDR2 as SNEGSKA (reference sequence). The CDR3 DNA is TGCAGTGCTTGGGAGATTTTTCAGCCCCAGCATTTT. Protein sequence: CSAWEIFQPQHF.

V and J are TRBV13 and TRBJ1-3; D gene uncertain. Trimming stripped 8 bases from V and 0 bases from J, with 14 bases between. Germline CDR1 and CDR2: PRHDT and FYEKMQ (reference sequence). The CDR3 sequence is 15 residues long. The CDR3 loop reads CASAIGLSSGNTIYF. The CDR3 bases are TGTGCCAGCGCGATAGGGTTGAGCTCTGGAAACACCATATATTTT.

This clonotype has more than one count but fewer than ten. The gene calls are TRBV7-9 and TRBJ2-3; D remains unclear. The CDR3 is made up of 14 amino acids. V lost 1 base to trimming and J lost 4 bases, with 9 bases between them. Germline values: CDR1 SEHNR, CDR2 FQNEAQ (reference sequence). The CDR3 protein is CASSLGTTADTQYF. DNA for the CDR3: TGTGCCAGCAGCTTAGGAACGACCGCAGATACGCAGTATTTT. Combining the CDR3 with reference TRBV7-9 and TRBJ2-3 gives the whole variable domain DTGVSQNPRHKITKRGQNVTFRCDPISEHNRLYWYRQTLGQGPEFLTYFQNEAQLEKSRLLSDRFSAERPKGSFSTLEIQRTEQGDSAMYLCASSLGTTADTQYFGPGTRLTVL.

V usage is TRBV28 and J usage is TRBJ2-7; D possibly uses TRBD1 or TRBD2 (6 bases each). Germline V gene data show CDR1 as MDHEN and CDR2 as SYDVKM. V lost 7 bases and J lost 5, with 15 bases in between. This CDR3 region has 13 residues. The CDR3 protein is CASNGGSRDEQYF. CDR3 nucleotide sequence: TGTGCCAGCAACGGGGGCAGTCGGGACGAGCAGTACTTC.

This chain links TRBV12-3 or TRBV12-4 with TRBJ2-3; perhaps TRBD1 as D (5 bases). Trimming pared 6 bases from V and 2 bases from J, leaving 18 bases between. The CDR3 length is 16 residues. Written as DNA, the CDR3 is TGTGCCAGCAGCCCGTGGGCTAGGACACCCACAGATACGCAGTATTTT. This encodes CASSPWARTPTDTQYF.

The gene calls are TRBV7-9 and TRBJ2-1; perhaps TRBD1 as D (6 bases). V lost 8 bases to trimming and J lost 2 bases, with 13 bases between them. Germline V CDR1 and CDR2: SEHNR, FQNEAQ (reference sequence). The CDR3 runs to 14 residues. CDR3 nucleotides: TGTGCCAGCGGGGCAGGGGACACCTACAATGAGCAGTTCTTC. As protein: CASGAGDTYNEQFF.

The sample holds a few counts of this clonotype. The chain carries TRBV2 and TRBJ2-1, with a tentative D call TRBD2 (5 bases). Germline assignment: CDR1 SNHLY and CDR2 FYNNEI. The germline V and J ends were trimmed by 6 bases and 6 bases, with 18 bases remaining between them. The CDR3 runs to 15 residues. CDR3 region: CASSEGVIRANEQFF. DNA for the CDR3: TGTGCCAGCAGCGAGGGAGTAATTCGGGCCAATGAGCAGTTCTTC.

This clonotype has just a few counts. The junction and the germline gene differ at one end; a read error may be behind it. V gene TRBV4-1 combines with J gene TRBJ2-7; D may match TRBD1 or TRBD2 (5 bases each). Germline lookup yields CDR1 MGHRA and CDR2 YSYEKL. This CDR3 comprises 15 residues. As DNA, the CDR3 is TGCGCCAGCAGCCAAGTAGGGACCTTCGAGAGGGAGCGGTACTTC. Translation: CASSQVGTFERERYF.

This clonotype was found a few times. The V call is TRBV29-1, the J call TRBJ2-1, with D possibly matching TRBD2 (5 bases). V was shortened by 3 bases and J by 7 bases, with 10 bases between the two germline ends. This CDR3 region has 12 residues. Germline loops: CDR1 SQVTM, CDR2 ANQGSEA. The CDR3 region has the DNA TGCAGCGTTGAGCTAGCACGGAATGAGCAGTTCTTC. As protein: CSVELARNEQFF.

This clonotype was recorded a few times. The chain is built from TRBV27 and TRBJ2-3; no definite D call. This CDR3 has 14 residues. The germline V gene has CDR1 MNHEY and CDR2 SMNVEV (reference sequence). The V gene lost 2 bases and the J gene lost 1 base, with 7 bases spanning the gap. The CDR3 is CASSLMAGTDTQYF. CDR3 DNA sequence: TGTGCCAGCAGTTTAATGGCAGGCACAGATACGCAGTATTTT.

V usage is TRBV5-6 and J usage is TRBJ2-1, with D perhaps matching TRBD1 or TRBD2 (7 bases each). The CDR3 is 16 residues long. Germline V gene lookup returns CDR1 SGHDT and CDR2 YYEEEE. Trimming took off 0 bases at V and 7 bases at J, with 17 bases between the two ends. This chain's CDR3 is CASSLAGEGARNEQFF. The CDR3 DNA follows: TGTGCCAGCAGCTTGGCTGGGGAGGGGGCGCGGAATGAGCAGTTCTTC.

This clonotype was recorded once. This chain links TRBV20-1 with TRBJ2-3; 7 bases agree with TRBD1. V gave up 4 bases and J gave up 0 bases; unmatched junction bases: 7. CDR1 is DFQATT, CDR2 SNEGSKA, per germline (reference sequence). CDR3 length: 15 amino acids. This CDR3 reads CSATVGDSSTDTQYF. CDR3 bases: TGCAGTGCTACCGTTGGGGACAGCAGCACAGATACGCAGTATTTT.

This clonotype was seen a handful of times. The gene calls are TRBV4-2 and TRBJ2-5; a possible D gene is TRBD1 (5 bases). This CDR3 spans 14 amino acids. Germline loops: CDR1 LGHNA, CDR2 YNFKEQ. The V gene lost 3 bases and the J gene lost 2 bases, with 10 bases spanning the gap. This chain's CDR3 is CASSHLGQQETQYF. The CDR3 nucleotides are TGTGCCAGCAGCCACCTGGGGCAACAAGAGACCCAGTACTTC.

The rearrangement links TRBV20-1 to TRBJ2-5, with 7 bases that match TRBD2. This CDR3 spans 18 amino acids. CDR1 is DFQATT and CDR2 is SNEGSKA in the germline V gene (reference sequence). With V trimmed by 5 bases and J by 4 bases, 22 bases remained unmatched. The CDR3 DNA is TGCAGTGCTGACGTAATTGGGGGACTACCTTTGTCCCGAGAGACCCAGTACTTC. Encoded protein: CSADVIGGLPLSRETQYF.